This TCR beta chain was captured by sequencing in a study of T cell repertoires in cytomegalovirus infection. At the level of the study: Public TCR beta signatures provided an indication of both CMV infection and a matching HLA type.

One entry per CDR3 protein, called by TCRdb with MiXCR from the reads. This table has some 150,000 distinct CDR3 sequences, 6.5% appearing once. This clonotype occurred many times. The specimen was PBMCs. The sequence came from a human donor in good health (CMV status not recorded). Some clones in this sample may be carry-over from other donors' samples.

In DNA form, the CDR3 reads TGTGCCAGCAGCGCACAAAGCACAGATACGCAGTATTTT. Residues: CASSAQSTDTQYF. The rearrangement joins TRBV7-2 to TRBJ2-3; D gene uncertain. Germline V lookup: CDR1 SGHTA, CDR2 FQGNSA. V was shortened by 5 bases and J by 0 bases, with 6 bases between the two germline ends. The CDR3 totals 13 residues. Full variable domain (remainder filled in from reference TRBV7-2 and TRBJ2-3): GAGVSQSPSNKVTEKGKDVELRCDPISGHTALYWYRQSLGQGLEFLIYFQGNSAPDKSGLPSDRFSAERTGGSVSTLTIQRTQQEDSAVYLCASSAQSTDTQYFGPGTRLTVL.